This entry lists 27 T cell receptor beta chains sequenced from one sample in a study of T cells expressing NK-cell markers. Reanalyzing the 5' RACE reads, TCRdb keeps one entry per CDR3 protein, without DNA. The data include under 500,000 distinct CDR3 sequences; the top ten clones carry about 7.3%. Input material: blood T cells: a sorted CD56 or NKG2C T cell subset, CD4+ or CD8+ T cells, or bulk PBMC T cells (not recorded which). The source of these receptors is a woman aged 18 to 75 in good health.

This chain joins TRBV29-1 and TRBJ2-7; TCRdb lists TRBD2, though no DNA is available to test this call. This CDR3 region has 14 residues. Germline CDR1 reads SQVTM; CDR2 reads ANQGSEA. The chain's CDR3 is CSVQSGGGPYEQYF.

The chain employs TRBV19 and TRBJ2-7; the TCRdb call, TRBD1, lacks DNA for checking. The CDR3 loop spans 14 amino acids. Germline V gives CDR1 LNHDA, CDR2 SQIVND (reference sequence). CDR3 protein: CASSITGGQYEQYF.

The rearrangement links TRBV12-3 or TRBV12-4 to TRBJ1-1. The CDR3 is 13 amino acids. This CDR3 reads CASSLRPEAEAFF.

This chain links TRBV2 with TRBJ2-7; no DNA is available, so the TRBD1 call from TCRdb remains unchecked. Germline CDR1 reads SNHLY; CDR2 reads FYNNEI. This CDR3 region has 14 residues. CDR3 protein: CASRGTGGSYEQYF.

The V call is TRBV20-1, the J call TRBJ2-4; the D gene TCRdb calls, TRBD1, cannot be checked with no DNA. Germline V CDR1 and CDR2: DFQATT, SNEGSKA (reference sequence). The CDR3 loop spans 13 amino acids. CDR3: CSARGRGGNIQYF.

The rearrangement joins TRBV4-2 to TRBJ2-1; without DNA, the TCRdb call of TRBD2 cannot be checked. The length of the CDR3 is 15 residues. The germline V gene has CDR1 LGHNA and CDR2 YNFKEQ. CDR3 sequence: CASSQVWQGGNEQFF.

The chain uses TRBV12-3 or TRBV12-4 and TRBJ1-2; the TRBD1 assignment by TCRdb is unverifiable without DNA. The CDR3 is 15 residues long. CDR3 residues: CASSDPTGANSGYTF.

The genes are TRBV7-2 and TRBJ2-5; TCRdb's D gene call, TRBD1, goes unchecked for lack of DNA. The germline V gene encodes CDR1 SGHTA and CDR2 FQGNSA. The CDR3 extends over 15 amino acids. The CDR3 reads CASSPQGRGGQTQYF.

CDR3 protein: CASSFVTSGHSSYNEQFF. The gene calls are TRBV28 and TRBJ2-1; TCRdb's D call of TRBD2 is untestable without DNA. CDR3 length: 18 residues. Germline V gene sequence: CDR1 MDHEN, CDR2 SYDVKM.

J is TRBJ1-1 and V is TRBV6-4; TCRdb designates TRBD1, a call that cannot be tested without DNA. This CDR3 region has 13 residues. In germline, CDR1 is MRHNA, CDR2 SNTAGT. CDR3 sequence: CAIHGGLNTEAFF.

The chain uses TRBV7-2 and TRBJ1-2. The V gene's germline CDR1 is SGHTA and CDR2 FQGNSA. This CDR3 has 14 residues. This CDR3 reads CASSLSWQNYGYTF.

V gene TRBV20-1 combines with J gene TRBJ2-1; TCRdb's D call, TRBD1, is unchecked because there is no DNA. This CDR3 has 15 amino acids. The germline gives CDR1 DFQATT, CDR2 SNEGSKA (reference sequence). The CDR3 here is CSAFQGSTAYNEQFF.

The chain employs TRBV7-2 and TRBJ2-1; TCRdb returns TRBD1, unconfirmable since there is no DNA. Germline V gene sequence: CDR1 SGHTA, CDR2 FQGNSA. The CDR3 has 15 amino acids. CDR3 region: CASSLPGGRGGEQFF. Full variable domain (rest looked up from reference TRBV7-2 and TRBJ2-1): GAGVSQSPSNKVTEKGKDVELRCDPISGHTALYWYRQSLGQGLEFLIYFQGNSAPDKSGLPSDRFSAERTGGSVSTLTIQRTQQEDSAVYLCASSLPGGRGGEQFFGPGTRLTVL.

This chain connects TRBV20-1 to TRBJ1-5; there is no DNA to check the TCRdb D call of TRBD1. The CDR3 is 14 amino acids. The germline CDR1 and CDR2 sequences are DFQATT and SNEGSKA (reference sequence). Here the CDR3 reads CSARAQVFNQPQHF.

The genes are TRBV25-1 and TRBJ2-7; lacking DNA, the TRBD2 call made by TCRdb goes unchecked. The CDR3 contains 15 residues. Germline V CDR1 and CDR2: MGHDK, SYGVNS. The CDR3 here is CASSRGGISSYEQYF.

The genes are TRBV20-1 and TRBJ2-7. Germline V gene sequence: CDR1 DFQATT, CDR2 SNEGSKA (reference sequence). This CDR3 is 12 amino acids long. The CDR3 sequence: CSATQTLYEQYF.

The chain employs TRBV27 and TRBJ2-7; TCRdb picks TRBD2, but there is no DNA to check that call. The CDR3 consists of 15 residues. Germline V gives CDR1 MNHEY, CDR2 SMNVEV (reference sequence). The CDR3 reads CASSLRTSGPYEQYF.

The gene calls are TRBV4-3 and TRBJ2-7. Germline V CDR1 and CDR2: LGHNA, YSLEER. There are 15 residues in the CDR3. CDR3 in amino acids: CASSQEYSASYEQYF.

This CDR3 reads CSVESTGVYGEQYF. The chain recombines TRBV29-1 with TRBJ2-7; with no DNA, the TCRdb D assignment of TRBD1 cannot be verified. This CDR3 spans 14 amino acids. From germline, CDR1 is SQVTM and CDR2 ANQGSEA.

This chain connects TRBV24-1 to TRBJ2-2; TCRdb's D call, TRBD1, is unchecked because there is no DNA. Germline V CDR1 and CDR2: KGHDR, SFDVKD. This CDR3 spans 15 amino acids. CDR3 protein: CATSDWSRGTGELFF.

The gene calls are TRBV19 and TRBJ1-1; the TCRdb call, TRBD1, lacks DNA for checking. This CDR3 contains 13 residues. The germline V gene encodes CDR1 LNHDA and CDR2 SQIVND (reference sequence). This CDR3 reads CASSMGANTEAFF. Full variable domain (outside the CDR3, taken from reference TRBV19 and TRBJ1-1): DGGITQSPKYLFRKEGQNVTLSCEQNLNHDAMYWYRQDPGQGLRLIYYSQIVNDFQKGDIAEGYSVSREKKESFPLTVTSAQKNPTAFYLCASSMGANTEAFFGQGTRLTVV.

V is TRBV25-1 and J is TRBJ2-7; the TRBD1 assignment by TCRdb is unverifiable without DNA. Germline CDR1 MGHDK, CDR2 SYGVNS. This CDR3 contains 15 residues. This chain's CDR3 is CASPPPRDRDYEQYF.

This chain uses TRBV20-1 with TRBJ1-1; TCRdb gives TRBD1 as the D gene, but with no DNA this cannot be confirmed. The CDR3 spans 14 residues. Looked up from germline, CDR1 is DFQATT and CDR2 is SNEGSKA (reference sequence). The CDR3 sequence: CSARRDGRNTEAFF.

CDR3: CSARTGGGEQYF. The rearrangement links TRBV20-1 to TRBJ2-7; no DNA is available, so the TRBD1 call from TCRdb remains unchecked. This CDR3 is 12 amino acids long. Germline loops: CDR1 DFQATT, CDR2 SNEGSKA (reference sequence).

J is TRBJ1-5 and V is TRBV9; with no DNA, the TCRdb D assignment of TRBD1 cannot be verified. Germline values: CDR1 SGDLS, CDR2 YYNGEE. There are 15 residues in the CDR3. CDR3 protein: CASSVGSGADQPQHF.

This chain uses TRBV27 with TRBJ2-3; TCRdb proposes TRBD1, but this gene call is untestable without DNA. Germline lookup yields CDR1 MNHEY and CDR2 SMNVEV (reference sequence). CDR3 length: 15 amino acids. CDR3 amino acids: CASSWAVGAPDTQYF.

The chain employs TRBV25-1 and TRBJ2-3; TCRdb reports TRBD1, a call that lacks DNA to check it against. The CDR3 loop spans 15 amino acids. Germline-derived CDR1 and CDR2 are MGHDK and SYGVNS. CDR3 sequence: CASRGRGASTDTQYF.